The present entry profiles one T cell receptor beta chain with its context. Its specificity is not known. The sample comes from a study of T cell responses to AZD1222 COVID-19 vaccine. Study-wide findings and caveats: Two AZD1222 doses significantly raised spike-specific TCR breadth and depth over controls. Donors skewed white British and female; clonal diversity was possibly underestimated. Regions 160-218 and 743-854 dominated among vaccine-associated CD4 TCRs spanning spike. Nearly half of the spike-specific TCRs reportedly recognize variant regions that carry no mutations.

The assay was immunoSEQ multiplex PCR, and TCRdb's table has in-frame clones only and misses some. The data hold approximately 56,000 clones, with approximately 85% observed a single time. V lost 7 bases, J lost 9 bases, and 22 bases lay in between. The germline CDR1 and CDR2 sequences are LNHDA and SQIVND (reference sequence). This CDR3 is 15 amino acids long. The rearrangement uses TRBV19 and TRBJ1-5; D gene unclear. This specimen consisted of peripheral blood, obtained on day 0 of AZD1222 vaccination. The receptor's source is an adult in good health. CDR3 loop: CASTPNREVGWPQHF. The CDR3, as DNA: TGTGCCAGTACCCCGAATCGGGAGGTAGGGTGGCCCCAGCATTTT.